This T cell receptor beta chain comes out of a study of beta chain features in type 1 diabetes. Naive, central memory, regulatory and stem cell-like memory cells within the CD4+ compartment were sorted using CD45RO/CCR7/CD25/CD127/CD95/CD27. Purity (above 95%) was reached by all sorted populations. The whole isolated RNA underwent reverse transcription, so sequencing captured expressed TCRB transcripts. Some clones are missing from TCRdb's copy, which holds only in-frame ones; the method was immunoSEQ multiplex PCR. Of about 340,000 clones listed, around 8.5% were seen once; the top ten hold less than 1.2%. CDR1 is LNHDA and CDR2 is SQIVND in the germline V gene (reference sequence). V lost 6 bases, J lost 5 bases, and 3 bases stayed unmatched. The CDR3 sequence is 13 residues long. This clone was counted between two and nine times. Antigen specificity is unknown. Study findings and constraints: A closer apparent resemblance between naive, central memory and Treg TCRB repertoires was seen in patients than in healthy donors. There was a moderate but significant shortening of TCRB CDR3s in all four CD4+ subsets of Type 1 diabetes patients. The study notes PCR might favor shorter templates equally in patients and controls.

The specimen sequenced was central memory CD4+ T cells from blood. The TCR sequence derives from a man aged 25 to 40 with type 1 diabetes. The chain recombines TRBV19 with TRBJ1-5; TRBD1 matches 8 bases. The CDR3 DNA is TGTGCCAGTAGCAAGACAGGGGATCAGCCCCAGCATTTT. Its protein product is CASSKTGDQPQHF.